This entry lists 14 T cell receptor beta chains sequenced from one sample in a study of T-cell memory formation after mild COVID-19. TCRdb reanalysed the 5' RACE reads using MiXCR and keeps one entry per CDR3 protein. Of roughly 600,000 distinct CDR3 sequences listed, more than 15% are singletons. Sequencing was performed on PBMCs or a T cell subset sorted from them (not recorded which). Source of these receptors: an adult woman who had mild COVID-19 (a few samples of this study predate the infection). Cell type and time point are not known.

This clonotype was picked up a small number of times. J is TRBJ2-6 and V is TRBV9; perhaps TRBD2 as D (5 bases). The CDR3 loop spans 16 amino acids. Between the trimmed V and J ends, which lost 4 bases and 4 bases, there was a span of 15 bases. Germline V gene sequence: CDR1 SGDLS, CDR2 YYNGEE. The CDR3 sequence is CASSSRYSGGANVLTF. In DNA form, the CDR3 reads TGTGCCAGCAGCTCCCGATACTCGGGGGGGGCCAACGTCCTGACTTTC.

In its sample, this clonotype was seen many times. The V gene is TRBV7-6, the J gene TRBJ2-1, with D possibly matching TRBD1 (6 bases). CDR1 and CDR2 from the germline V gene are SGHVS and FNYEAQ. Trimming took 5 bases from V and 4 from J, leaving 12 bases between them. The CDR3 consists of 14 residues. The CDR3 sequence is CASSLADSYNEQFF. Here the CDR3 DNA reads TGTGCCAGCAGCCTTGCGGACAGTTACAATGAGCAGTTCTTC.

The CDR3 reads CSARLGGLYSSYNSPLHF. CDR3 coding DNA: TGCAGTGCTAGACTTGGGGGCCTTTATAGCTCCTATAATTCACCCCTCCACTTT. V usage is TRBV20-1 and J usage is TRBJ1-6; D is possibly TRBD1 (6 bases). The CDR3 length is 18 residues. Looked up from germline, CDR1 is DFQATT and CDR2 is SNEGSKA (reference sequence). Trimming cost V 2 bases and J 0 bases, with 17 bases left between them.

There are a few counts of this clonotype. J is TRBJ2-7 and V is TRBV15; 10 bases match TRBD1. CDR1 and CDR2 from the germline V gene are LNHNV and YYDKDF (reference sequence). The V gene end was trimmed by 10 bases and the J gene end by 0 bases; junction bases not matched to a gene: 6. This CDR3 region has 14 residues. The CDR3 nucleotides are TGTGCCAGAAGACAGGGGGCCCCCTCCTACGAGCAGTACTTC. Protein sequence: CARRQGAPSYEQYF. Using reference TRBV15 and TRBJ2-7 for the parts outside the CDR3, the full variable domain is DAMVIQNPRYQVTQFGKPVTLSCSQTLNHNVMYWYQQKSSQAPKLLFHYYDKDFNNEADTPDNFQSRRPNTSFCFLDIRSPGLGDTAMYLCARRQGAPSYEQYFGPGTRLTVT.

The rearrangement uses TRBV7-2 and TRBJ1-5; no definite D call. Trimming cost V 5 bases and J 0 bases, with 17 bases left between them. CDR1 SGHTA and CDR2 FQGNSA come from the germline V gene. The CDR3 covers 17 residues. The chain's CDR3 is CASSRVVGLGSNQPQHF. CDR3 coding DNA: TGTGCCAGCAGCCGGGTGGTTGGGCTAGGTAGCAATCAGCCCCAGCATTTT.

This clonotype was seen a few times. The chain uses TRBV7-6 and TRBJ1-4, with 8 bases aligning to TRBD1. CDR1 is SGHVS, CDR2 FNYEAQ, per germline. The CDR3 length is 15 residues. The V gene end was trimmed by 1 base and the J gene end by 4 bases; junction bases not matched to a gene: 2. The CDR3 coding sequence is TGTGCCAGCAGCTTAGGGACAGGGTATAATGAAAAACTGTTTTTT. Translated: CASSLGTGYNEKLFF.

V is TRBV9 and J is TRBJ2-7, with 9 positions matching TRBD2. Germline-derived CDR1 and CDR2 are SGDLS and YYNGEE. The V segment lost 2 bases and the J segment 6 bases; nucleotides outside the gene matches: 6. CDR3 size: 14 residues. Written as DNA, the CDR3 is TGTGCCAGCAGCGTCGGAGGCGGGGGGGGCGAGCAGTACTTC. Its translation: CASSVGGGGGEQYF. Looking up the rest from reference TRBV9 and TRBJ2-7 gives the full variable domain: DSGVTQTPKHLITATGQRVTLRCSPRSGDLSVYWYQQSLDQGLQFLIQYYNGEERAKGNILERFSAQQFPDLHSELNLSSLELGDSALYFCASSVGGGGGEQYFGPGTRLTVT.

This clonotype has ten or more counts. The V and J genes are TRBV12-3 or TRBV12-4 and TRBJ1-1, with D uncertain. This CDR3 region has 11 residues. The germline V and J ends were trimmed by 10 bases and 1 base, with 7 bases remaining between them. CDR3 nucleotide sequence: TGTGCCACATACAGGAACACTGAAGCTTTCTTT. The encoded protein is CATYRNTEAFF.

The V call is TRBV20-1, the J call TRBJ1-6, with unresolved D. Germline V gives CDR1 DFQATT, CDR2 SNEGSKA (reference sequence). The V gene lost 6 bases and the J gene lost 8 bases, with 14 bases spanning the gap. The CDR3 length is 13 residues. The CDR3 nucleotides read TGCAGTGCCCGAGGACGCTCCTATTCACCCCTCCACTTT. Protein: CSARGRSYSPLHF.

This sequence joins TRBV20-1 and TRBJ2-1, with 9 bases fitting TRBD2. Germline CDR1 DFQATT, CDR2 SNEGSKA (reference sequence). The CDR3 extends over 17 amino acids. V lost 1 base, J lost 3 bases, and 10 bases stayed unmatched. The CDR3: CSARGLLAGLFYNEQFF. CDR3 bases: TGCAGTGCTAGAGGTTTACTAGCGGGTCTGTTCTACAATGAGCAGTTCTTC.

This clonotype was seen a handful of times. This chain links TRBV7-8 with TRBJ2-3; 7 bases map to TRBD1. The CDR3 has 16 residues. After removal of 5 bases from V and 4 bases from J, the junction contained 12 bases not matched to a gene. From germline, CDR1 is SGHVS and CDR2 FQNEAQ. For the CDR3, the DNA is TGTGCCAGCAGCCCGAGACAGGGAAGTCCCTCAGATACGCAGTATTTT. Translation: CASSPRQGSPSDTQYF.

This clonotype has just a few counts. The CDR3 spells CASSYGQSYGYTF. CDR3 in DNA: TGCGCCAGCAGCTACGGACAGTCTTATGGCTACACCTTC. V usage is TRBV5-1 and J usage is TRBJ1-2; a weak D match, TRBD1 (6 bases). CDR3 length: 13 residues. Germline CDR1 and CDR2: SGHRS and YFSETQ. V lost 3 bases to trimming and J lost 5 bases, with 11 bases between them.

In its sample, this clonotype was seen a few times. This sequence joins TRBV11-2 and TRBJ2-5, with 9 bases aligning to TRBD1. With V trimmed by 1 base and J by 5 bases, 11 bases remained unmatched. CDR1 SGHAT and CDR2 FQNNGV come from the germline V gene. The CDR3 is 17 amino acids. CDR3 bases: TGTGCCAGCAGCTTAGGAGTGCGACAGGGGGTCAGGGAGACCCAGTACTTC. It is translated as CASSLGVRQGVRETQYF.

In its sample, this clonotype was seen a few times. The genes are TRBV12-3 or TRBV12-4 and TRBJ1-1; D not resolved. The ends were cut back, 6 bases at V and 1 base at J, with 15 bases in the middle. This CDR3 region has 15 residues. CDR3 coding DNA: TGTGCCAGCAGCGAATATAAACCGGGGAACACTGAAGCTTTCTTT. The encoded protein is CASSEYKPGNTEAFF.